This TCR beta chain was captured by sequencing in a study of CXCR3-negative and CXCR3-positive naive CD8 T cells. Study overall: The total count of TRB reads reached some 140 million, and each library contributed about 1.5 +/- 0.3 million.

Note on this clonotype: Its antigen remains unknown.

The method, 5' RACE with UMI labels, was used to prepare the TRB cDNA libraries. TCRdb re-called the 5' RACE reads and gives one entry per CDR3 protein, without DNA. Its table lists about 43,000 distinct CDR3 sequences. Study-level results: Within a donor, both naive subsets shared TRBV-TRBJ usage, unlike memory cells.

The CDR3 runs 13 residues. The V gene's germline CDR1 is LNHDA and CDR2 SQIVND (reference sequence). The TCR comes from a human donor in good health. Some clones in this sample may be carry-over from other donors' samples. This sequence joins TRBV19 and TRBJ1-1; there is no DNA to check the TCRdb D call of TRBD1. The sample comprised memory CD8+ T cells from blood. The chain's CDR3 is CASTRTENTEAFF.